This is a list of T cell receptor beta chains from one sample in a study of blood T cell repertoires in COVID-19. Repertoires were generated with immunoSEQ multiplex PCR, while TCRdb's copy carries only in-frame clones and drops some. The repertoire has roughly 300,000 clones, around 90% of them found once; the top ten carry over 8%. The sequencing input was peripheral blood. These receptors all stem from a man aged 18-30 years with active or convalescent COVID-19. Each CDR3 is given with its conserved first and last residue. Each record gives: J gene, clone size, V gene, D gene, CDR3 protein, CDR3 DNA. The D gene is left open where the match is weak. Expanded clones get a size class; other rows say once, few or many, or leave the size out.

j_call: TRBJ2-7
clone_size: few
v_call: TRBV4-1
d_call: NA
cdr3_aa: CASSQDRFSSYEQYF
cdr3_nt: TGCGCCAGCAGCCAAGACAGGTTCAGCTCCTACGAGCAGTACTTC

j_call: TRBJ1-1
clone_size: once
v_call: TRBV6-5
d_call: NA
cdr3_aa: CASSYVRGANGAFF
cdr3_nt: TGTGCCAGCAGTTACGTTCGGGGGGCCAACGGAGCTTTCTTT

j_call: TRBJ1-3
clone_size: NA
v_call: TRBV27
d_call: NA
cdr3_aa: CASSPRPAGNTIYF
cdr3_nt: TGTGCCAGCAGTCCCCGTCCAGCTGGAAACACCATATATTTT

j_call: TRBJ2-1
clone_size: NA
v_call: TRBV7-8
d_call: TRBD2
cdr3_aa: CASSLHRIPRGGSYNEQFF
cdr3_nt: TGTGCCAGCAGCCTGCACCGAATTCCCCGGGGGGGCTCCTACAATGAGCAGTTCTTC

j_call: TRBJ2-5
clone_size: NA
v_call: TRBV19
d_call: TRBD2
cdr3_aa: CASSRSGGLQETQYF
cdr3_nt: TGTGCCAGTAGCCGTAGCGGGGGACTCCAAGAGACCCAGTACTTC

j_call: TRBJ2-5
clone_size: NA
v_call: TRBV2
d_call: NA
cdr3_aa: CASSSTRGLHQQETQYF
cdr3_nt: TGTGCCAGCAGTAGTACCCGGGGACTGCACCAACAAGAGACCCAGTACTTC

j_call: TRBJ1-1
clone_size: NA
v_call: TRBV2
d_call: TRBD1
cdr3_aa: CASLGQARTEAFF
cdr3_nt: TGTGCCAGCCTAGGACAGGCCCGCACTGAAGCTTTCTTT

j_call: TRBJ2-2
clone_size: NA
v_call: TRBV5-8
d_call: NA
cdr3_aa: CASSLSLRVWTGELFF
cdr3_nt: TGTGCCAGCAGCTTGTCGTTACGGGTTTGGACCGGGGAGCTGTTTTTT

j_call: TRBJ2-7
clone_size: NA
v_call: TRBV24-1
d_call: NA
cdr3_aa: CATSDRGSEQYF
cdr3_nt: TGTGCCACCAGTGACCGGGGGAGCGAGCAGTACTTC

j_call: TRBJ2-3
clone_size: NA
v_call: TRBV4-3
d_call: TRBD2
cdr3_aa: CASSQWGGADTQYF
cdr3_nt: TGCGCCAGCAGCCAATGGGGGGGGGCAGATACGCAGTATTTT

j_call: TRBJ1-2
clone_size: NA
v_call: TRBV18
d_call: NA
cdr3_aa: CASSGQPNYGYTF
cdr3_nt: TGTGCCAGCTCAGGGCAGCCCAACTATGGCTACACCTTC

j_call: TRBJ2-1
clone_size: NA
v_call: TRBV9
d_call: TRBD2
cdr3_aa: CASRVGTSGDEVDEQFF
cdr3_nt: TGTGCCAGCAGGGTCGGGACTAGCGGGGACGAGGTGGATGAGCAGTTCTTC

j_call: TRBJ1-5
clone_size: NA
v_call: TRBV7-9
d_call: NA
cdr3_aa: CASSLGNSGQPQHF
cdr3_nt: TGTGCCAGCAGCTTAGGGAATAGCGGCCAGCCCCAGCATTTT

j_call: TRBJ1-5
clone_size: NA
v_call: TRBV6-6
d_call: TRBD1
cdr3_aa: CASSYGTGRQPQHF
cdr3_nt: TGTGCCAGCAGTTACGGGACAGGGAGGCAGCCCCAGCATTTT

j_call: TRBJ1-2
clone_size: NA
v_call: TRBV19
d_call: TRBD1
cdr3_aa: CASSTIRQGANYGYTF
cdr3_nt: TGTGCCAGTAGTACGATAAGACAGGGAGCTAACTATGGCTACACCTTC

j_call: TRBJ1-2
clone_size: NA
v_call: TRBV13
d_call: NA
cdr3_aa: CASRGALNYGYTF
cdr3_nt: TGTGCCAGCAGAGGGGCCCTTAACTATGGCTACACCTTC

j_call: TRBJ1-1
clone_size: NA
v_call: TRBV11-3
d_call: TRBD1
cdr3_aa: CASSLGRGQMNTEAFF
cdr3_nt: TGTGCCAGCAGCTTAGGAAGGGGGCAGATGAACACTGAAGCTTTCTTT

j_call: TRBJ1-2
clone_size: NA
v_call: TRBV10-2
d_call: NA
cdr3_aa: CASSERGVYGYTF
cdr3_nt: TGCGCCAGCAGTGAGCGCGGAGTCTATGGCTACACCTTC

j_call: TRBJ2-7
clone_size: NA
v_call: TRBV6-5
d_call: NA
cdr3_aa: CASSSPFRRGPEQYF
cdr3_nt: TGTGCCAGCAGTTCCCCCTTTCGGCGGGGGCCCGAGCAGTACTTC

j_call: TRBJ2-3
clone_size: NA
v_call: TRBV5-1
d_call: NA
cdr3_aa: CASSSGLSGGSDTQYF
cdr3_nt: TGCGCCAGCAGCTCAGGTCTCTCGGGGGGCTCAGATACGCAGTATTTT

j_call: TRBJ2-3
clone_size: NA
v_call: TRBV11-3
d_call: TRBD2
cdr3_aa: CASSLLVAGECTDTQYF
cdr3_nt: TGTGCCAGCAGCCTTCTCGTGGCGGGGGAATGCACAGATACGCAGTATTTT

j_call: TRBJ2-3
clone_size: NA
v_call: TRBV9
d_call: NA
cdr3_aa: CASSVSGDTDTQYF
cdr3_nt: TGTGCCAGCAGCGTTTCCGGGGATACAGATACGCAGTATTTT

j_call: TRBJ2-7
clone_size: NA
v_call: TRBV4-3
d_call: NA
cdr3_aa: CASSQEATGMVGEQYF
cdr3_nt: TGCGCCAGCAGCCAAGAAGCGACAGGAATGGTAGGCGAGCAGTACTTC

j_call: TRBJ2-5
clone_size: NA
v_call: TRBV27
d_call: NA
cdr3_aa: CASSLNTPRGQETQYF
cdr3_nt: TGTGCCAGCAGTTTAAATACCCCTAGGGGACAAGAGACCCAGTACTTC

j_call: TRBJ2-5
clone_size: NA
v_call: TRBV7-9
d_call: TRBD2
cdr3_aa: CASSRLAGRWETQYF
cdr3_nt: TGTGCCAGCAGTCGACTAGCGGGGCGGTGGGAGACCCAGTACTTC

j_call: TRBJ2-1
clone_size: once
v_call: TRBV10-1
d_call: TRBD1
cdr3_aa: CASSVPGTGVNEQFF
cdr3_nt: TGCGCCAGCAGTGTACCCGGGACAGGTGTCAATGAGCAGTTCTTC

j_call: TRBJ2-5
clone_size: NA
v_call: TRBV14
d_call: TRBD2
cdr3_aa: CASSQDSLAGVQETQYF
cdr3_nt: TGTGCCAGCAGCCAAGACTCGCTAGCGGGGGTACAAGAGACCCAGTACTTC

j_call: TRBJ1-5
clone_size: NA
v_call: TRBV6-4
d_call: NA
cdr3_aa: CASSERYSNQPQHF
cdr3_nt: TGTGCCAGCAGTGAACGGTATAGCAATCAGCCCCAGCATTTT

j_call: TRBJ1-1
clone_size: NA
v_call: TRBV6-5
d_call: NA
cdr3_aa: CASSSLPSQGAEAFF
cdr3_nt: TGTGCCAGCAGTTCCCTACCCTCGCAGGGCGCTGAAGCTTTCTTT

j_call: TRBJ1-1
clone_size: NA
v_call: TRBV5-1
d_call: NA
cdr3_aa: CASSLGPGKNTEAFF
cdr3_nt: TGCGCCAGCAGCTTGGGGCCGGGGAAAAACACTGAAGCTTTCTTT

j_call: TRBJ1-5
clone_size: NA
v_call: TRBV5-1
d_call: TRBD1
cdr3_aa: CASRAGTGNQPQHF
cdr3_nt: TGCGCCAGCAGGGCCGGGACAGGGAATCAGCCCCAGCATTTT

j_call: TRBJ2-7
clone_size: NA
v_call: TRBV4-3
d_call: TRBD1
cdr3_aa: CASSSGTGIYEQYF
cdr3_nt: TGCGCCAGCAGCTCCGGGACAGGGATATACGAGCAGTACTTC

j_call: TRBJ1-2
clone_size: NA
v_call: TRBV9
d_call: TRBD1
cdr3_aa: CASSSPGTGRYPSGYTF
cdr3_nt: TGTGCCAGCAGCTCACCCGGGACAGGGCGATACCCCTCCGGCTACACCTTC

j_call: TRBJ1-2
clone_size: NA
v_call: TRBV5-6
d_call: NA
cdr3_aa: CASSPRAFPDSINYGYTF
cdr3_nt: TGTGCCAGCAGCCCCCGAGCGTTTCCGGATAGTATTAACTATGGCTACACCTTC

j_call: TRBJ2-1
clone_size: NA
v_call: TRBV6-5
d_call: TRBD1
cdr3_aa: CAADRVGVRNEQFF
cdr3_nt: TGTGCCGCGGACAGGGTTGGGGTTAGAAATGAGCAGTTCTTC

j_call: TRBJ1-1
clone_size: NA
v_call: TRBV9
d_call: TRBD1
cdr3_aa: CASSGGTGGRGTEAFF
cdr3_nt: TGTGCCAGCAGCGGAGGGACAGGGGGAAGGGGCACTGAAGCTTTCTTT

j_call: TRBJ1-3
clone_size: NA
v_call: TRBV7-2
d_call: TRBD1
cdr3_aa: CASSLMGQGSAGNTIYF
cdr3_nt: TGTGCCAGCAGCTTGATGGGACAGGGGTCGGCTGGAAACACCATATATTTT

j_call: TRBJ2-3
clone_size: NA
v_call: TRBV6-5
d_call: TRBD2
cdr3_aa: CASSYPSGGAVTQYF
cdr3_nt: TGTGCCAGCAGTTACCCCAGCGGGGGGGCGGTTACGCAGTATTTT

j_call: TRBJ2-7
clone_size: NA
v_call: TRBV27
d_call: TRBD1
cdr3_aa: CASRLTGGYEQYF
cdr3_nt: TGTGCCAGCAGACTAACAGGGGGCTACGAGCAGTACTTC